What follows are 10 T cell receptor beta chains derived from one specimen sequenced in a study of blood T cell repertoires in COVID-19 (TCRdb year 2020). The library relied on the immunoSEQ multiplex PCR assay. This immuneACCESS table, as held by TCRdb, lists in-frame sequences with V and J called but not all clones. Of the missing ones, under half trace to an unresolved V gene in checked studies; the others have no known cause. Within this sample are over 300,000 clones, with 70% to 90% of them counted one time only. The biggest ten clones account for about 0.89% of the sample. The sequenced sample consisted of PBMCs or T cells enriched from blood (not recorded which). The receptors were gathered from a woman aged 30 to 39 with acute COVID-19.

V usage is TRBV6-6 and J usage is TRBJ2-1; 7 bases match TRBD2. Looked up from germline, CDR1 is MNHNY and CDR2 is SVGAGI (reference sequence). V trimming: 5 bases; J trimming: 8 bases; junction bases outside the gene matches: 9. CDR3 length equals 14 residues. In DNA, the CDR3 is TGTGCCAGCAGTACGGGGGGAAGGAGCGATGAGCAGTTCTTC. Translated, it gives CASSTGGRSDEQFF.

This chain's CDR3 is CASSLMHYNEQFF. The CDR3 DNA is TGTGCCAGCAGCCTAATGCACTACAATGAGCAGTTCTTC. V usage is TRBV5-6 and J usage is TRBJ2-1; D not resolved. V lost 4 bases and J 3 bases, leaving 8 bases between the germline ends. The germline V gene has CDR1 SGHDT and CDR2 YYEEEE. There are 13 residues in the CDR3. Together with reference TRBV5-6 and TRBJ2-1, the CDR3 gives the full variable domain: DAGVTQSPTHLIKTRGQQVTLRCSPKSGHDTVSWYQQALGQGPQFIFQYYEEEERQRGNFPDRFSGHQFPNYSSELNVNALLLGDSALYLCASSLMHYNEQFFGPGTRLTVL.

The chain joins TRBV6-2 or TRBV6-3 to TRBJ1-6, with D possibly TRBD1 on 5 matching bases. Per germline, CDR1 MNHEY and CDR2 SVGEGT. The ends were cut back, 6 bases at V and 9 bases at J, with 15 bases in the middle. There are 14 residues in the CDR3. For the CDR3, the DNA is TGTGCCAGCAGCCCCAACAGGAAAGGTTCACCCCTCCACTTT. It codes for CASSPNRKGSPLHF.

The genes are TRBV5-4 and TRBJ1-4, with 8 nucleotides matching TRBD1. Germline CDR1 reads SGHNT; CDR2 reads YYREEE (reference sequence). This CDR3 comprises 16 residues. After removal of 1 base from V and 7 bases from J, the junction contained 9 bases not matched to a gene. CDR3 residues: CASSLRSSGGGEKLFF. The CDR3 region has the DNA TGTGCCAGCAGCTTGAGGAGTTCAGGGGGCGGTGAAAAACTGTTTTTT. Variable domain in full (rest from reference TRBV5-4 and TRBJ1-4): ETGVTQSPTHLIKTRGQQVTLRCSSQSGHNTVSWYQQALGQGPQFIFQYYREEENGRGNFPPRFSGLQFPNYSSELNVNALELDDSALYLCASSLRSSGGGEKLFFGSGTQLSVL.

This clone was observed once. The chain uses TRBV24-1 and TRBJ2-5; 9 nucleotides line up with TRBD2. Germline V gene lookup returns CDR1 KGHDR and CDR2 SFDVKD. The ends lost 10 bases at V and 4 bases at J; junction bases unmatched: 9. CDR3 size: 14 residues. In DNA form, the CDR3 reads TGTGCCACTACTAGCGGGCTACGGGGAGAGACCCAGTACTTC. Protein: CATTSGLRGETQYF.

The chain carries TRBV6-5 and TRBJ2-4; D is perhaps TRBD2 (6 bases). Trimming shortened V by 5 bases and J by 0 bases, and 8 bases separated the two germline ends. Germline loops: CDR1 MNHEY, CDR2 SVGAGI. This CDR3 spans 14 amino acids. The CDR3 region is CASSPGEAKNIQYF. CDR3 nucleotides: TGTGCCAGCAGTCCGGGGGAAGCCAAAAACATTCAGTACTTC.

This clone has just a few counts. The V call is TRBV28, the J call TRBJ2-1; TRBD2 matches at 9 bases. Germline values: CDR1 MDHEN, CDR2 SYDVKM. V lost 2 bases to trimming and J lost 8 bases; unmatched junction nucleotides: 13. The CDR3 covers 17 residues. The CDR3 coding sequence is TGTGCCAGCAGTTTAAGGGGACTAGCTAACGTGGGCTATGAGCAGTTCTTC. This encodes CASSLRGLANVGYEQFF.

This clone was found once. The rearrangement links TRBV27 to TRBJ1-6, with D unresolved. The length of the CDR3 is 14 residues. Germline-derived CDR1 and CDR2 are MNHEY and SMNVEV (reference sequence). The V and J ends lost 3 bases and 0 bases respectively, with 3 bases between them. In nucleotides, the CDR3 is TGTGCCAGCAGTTTTCTCTCCTATAATTCACCCCTCCACTTT. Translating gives CASSFLSYNSPLHF.

DNA for the CDR3: TGTGCCAGCAGCCGAATGACACCCGGGACTAGCTCTGGGGAGCTGTTTTTT. Protein: CASSRMTPGTSSGELFF. The chain employs TRBV5-4 and TRBJ2-2, with 9 bases fitting TRBD2. This CDR3 has 17 residues. V was pared by 4 bases and J by 8 bases, with 15 bases of the junction left unmatched. The germline V gene has CDR1 SGHNT and CDR2 YYREEE (reference sequence). The full variable domain, in which reference TRBV5-4 and TRBJ2-2 provide the parts outside the CDR3, is ETGVTQSPTHLIKTRGQQVTLRCSSQSGHNTVSWYQQALGQGPQFIFQYYREEENGRGNFPPRFSGLQFPNYSSELNVNALELDDSALYLCASSRMTPGTSSGELFFGEGSRLTVL.

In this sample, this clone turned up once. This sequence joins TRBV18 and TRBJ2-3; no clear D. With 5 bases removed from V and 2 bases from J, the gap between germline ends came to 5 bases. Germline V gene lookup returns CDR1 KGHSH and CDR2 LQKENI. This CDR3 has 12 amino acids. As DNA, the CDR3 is TGTGCCAGCTCATCGTACACAGATACGCAGTATTTT. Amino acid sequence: CASSSYTDTQYF.